The clone carrying this T cell receptor beta chain was seen more than once but under ten times. The record originates from a study of human T cells and chemical hapten exposure. In the study's own analysis: A per-sample median of 95,638 TCRs was observed, with a range of roughly 20,000 to 750,000. TCRdb fed the RACE reads into MiXCR, producing one record per CDR3 protein. TCRdb, not the original authors, processed these V and J calls. Counted here are about 100,000 distinct CDR3 sequences, 9.5% to 12% occurring once; the ten biggest clones make up about 3%. The time point was: patch test 2, 6 weeks after DPC sensitization. Treatment meaning: therapeutic diphenylcyclopropenone sensitization with weekly scalp DPC. This TCR was sampled from a middle-aged woman with alopecia areata. Some clones in this sample may be carry-over from other donors' samples. This specimen consisted of whole blood, obtained in connection with sensitization to the hapten diphenylcyclopropenone (DPC).

CDR3: CASSPPGATDYNSPLHF. CDR3 nucleotide sequence: TGTGCCAGCAGTCCTCCGGGGGCAACAGATTATAATTCACCCCTCCACTTT. The chain recombines TRBV6-5 with TRBJ1-6, with a weak D call TRBD1 (6 bases). The V gene lost 5 bases and the J gene lost 4 bases, with 18 bases spanning the gap. The CDR3 covers 17 residues. Per germline, CDR1 MNHEY and CDR2 SVGAGI.